One and the same sample provided the 9 T cell receptor beta chains below, sequenced in a study of blood T cell repertoires in COVID-19. The repertoire was sequenced with immunoSEQ multiplex PCR; TCRdb's copy has only in-frame clones and lacks some. The sample yields about 92,000 clones, around 85% seen once. Sequences were obtained from peripheral blood. These receptors were taken from an older woman with COVID-19, enrolled during active disease.

The genes are TRBV10-1 and TRBJ2-7; a weak D match, TRBD1 (6 bases). CDR1 is WNHNN, CDR2 SYGVQD, per germline (reference sequence). The CDR3 is 15 residues long. Trimming pared 4 bases from V and 2 bases from J, leaving 15 bases between. In DNA form, the CDR3 reads TGCGCCAGCAGTGCCGCCGGGACATTGGCCTACGAGCAGTACTTC. Translating gives CASSAAGTLAYEQYF.

The V call is TRBV7-9, the J call TRBJ2-7; 8 positions agree with TRBD1. V was pared by 5 bases and J by 7 bases, with 7 bases of the junction left unmatched. Germline V CDR1 and CDR2: SEHNR, FQNEAQ (reference sequence). The CDR3 length is 13 residues. CDR3 bases: TGTGCCAGCAGCGCCAGGGGGCCGGGAGAGCAGTACTTC. Translation: CASSARGPGEQYF.

The rearrangement uses TRBV6-5 and TRBJ2-7; possibly TRBD1 for D (6 bases). The CDR3 runs 13 residues. V lost 6 bases to trimming and J lost 3 bases, with 12 bases between them. Per the germline V gene, CDR1 is MNHEY and CDR2 is SVGAGI. The CDR3 loop is CASRTGTYYEQYF. In DNA, the CDR3 is TGTGCCAGCAGGACCGGGACATACTACGAGCAGTACTTC.

This chain connects TRBV20-1 to TRBJ1-6; D is unresolved. Between the trimmed V and J ends, which lost 3 bases and 0 bases, there was a span of 9 bases. This CDR3 spans 15 amino acids. Germline assignment: CDR1 DFQATT and CDR2 SNEGSKA (reference sequence). The chain's CDR3 is CSASLESSYNSPLHF. The CDR3 nucleotides read TGCAGTGCTAGTCTCGAGAGCTCCTATAATTCACCCCTCCACTTT.

The chain couples TRBV7-9 to TRBJ1-3; D might be TRBD1 (6 bases). The CDR3 length is 14 residues. The V end lost 2 bases, the J end lost 7 bases, and 12 bases lay between the germline ends. Germline values: CDR1 SEHNR, CDR2 FQNEAQ (reference sequence). The CDR3 protein is CASSLPRGLNTIYF. CDR3 nucleotides: TGTGCCAGCAGCTTACCCAGGGGATTGAACACCATATATTTT.

This chain links TRBV7-2 with TRBJ1-3; the D is unclear. CDR3 length equals 17 residues. Trimming removed 2 bases at V and 4 bases at J, with 18 bases between. CDR1 is SGHTA, CDR2 FQGNSA, per germline. CDR3 protein: CASSLLNALANGNTIYF. Written as DNA, the CDR3 is TGTGCCAGCAGCTTATTGAACGCCCTAGCCAACGGAAACACCATATATTTT.

The CDR3 nucleotides read TGTGCCAGCAGCTTAACGTACAGGGGATACGAGCAGTACTTC. Protein product: CASSLTYRGYEQYF. This chain uses TRBV7-9 with TRBJ2-7; 7 bases agree with TRBD1. The CDR3 covers 14 residues. Germline V gives CDR1 SEHNR, CDR2 FQNEAQ (reference sequence). Trimming cost V 2 bases and J 4 bases; bases outside gene matches: 5.

The chain couples TRBV11-2 to TRBJ2-5; 8 positions agree with TRBD2. Unmatched junction bases numbered 8, after V lost 6 bases and J lost 5 bases. The CDR3 totals 14 residues. Germline CDR1 is SGHAT and CDR2 is FQNNGV. CDR3 nucleotide sequence: TGTGCCAGCAGAAAGGGACTAGGTGAGGAGACCCAGTACTTC. Residues: CASRKGLGEETQYF.

V is TRBV24-1 and J is TRBJ2-3; D is uncertain. V dropped 5 bases and J dropped 2 bases, with 10 bases sitting between them. The CDR3 loop spans 14 amino acids. The germline CDR1 and CDR2 sequences are KGHDR and SFDVKD. CDR3 DNA: TGTGCCACCAGTGGCCCAGTCACCACAGATACGCAGTATTTT. Translation: CATSGPVTTDTQYF.